Each of the 2 T cell receptor beta chains below was sequenced from the same sample in a study of Ad26.COV2.S vaccination and SARS-CoV-2 variants. The sample's treatment: some 19 received Ad26.COV2.S at low or high dose, single or two shots; about 5 received placebo; per-sample allocation not given. Sampling took place 63 days after the first vaccine or placebo injection. Sequencing was performed with immunoSEQ multiplex PCR; in TCRdb, only in-frame clones are kept and a portion is missing. The sample includes some 460,000 clones, 80% to 90% of them seen just once. The sample in question was peripheral blood, obtained in a trial of Ad26.COV2.S vaccine versus placebo. The receptors originated from a person between 18 and 65 years old who received the Ad26.COV2.S COVID-19 vaccine or a placebo.

This chain connects TRBV6-2 or TRBV6-3 to TRBJ1-2; TRBD1 agrees at 9 bases. CDR1 is MNHEY and CDR2 is SVGEGT in the germline V gene. J gave up 4 bases and V 0 bases, and 3 bases lay outside the gene matches. The CDR3 covers 15 residues. This CDR3 is CASSYSGQGSYGYTF. The CDR3 DNA reads TGTGCCAGCAGTTACTCAGGACAGGGGTCCTATGGCTACACCTTC.

The chain recombines TRBV4-1 with TRBJ2-1; TRBD2 agrees at 7 bases. CDR3 length equals 16 residues. Germline V gene sequence: CDR1 MGHRA, CDR2 YSYEKL. With 4 bases clipped from V and 4 bases from J, the junction kept 10 bases outside the gene matches. CDR3 protein: CASSPHLAEPYNEQFF. DNA for the CDR3: TGCGCCAGCAGCCCCCACCTAGCGGAGCCATACAATGAGCAGTTCTTC.